The next 11 T cell receptor beta chains were all read from a single sample in a study of metastatic and nonmetastatic thyroid tumors. There were no patients who had received any treatment before thyroid surgery. TCRdb re-analyzed the PCR reads using MiXCR. The sample lists about 5,800 clones, around a fifth occurring once. The sequenced material came from adjacent normal tissue. All receptors come from a female donor with papillary thyroid cancer or a benign thyroid nodule (not recorded which). Some clones in this sample may be carry-over from other donors' samples.

The chain combines TRBV20-1 with TRBJ1-6; D is unresolved. This CDR3 contains 15 residues. Trimming pared 3 bases from V and 5 bases from J, leaving 14 bases between. Germline V gene sequence: CDR1 DFQATT, CDR2 SNEGSKA (reference sequence). The CDR3 here is CSASVSNLHNSPLHF. DNA of the CDR3: TGCAGTGCTAGTGTTTCCAACCTTCATAATTCACCCCTCCACTTT.

This rearrangement joins TRBV6-1 to TRBJ2-1; no clear D. This CDR3 is built from 11 residues. CDR1 MNHNS and CDR2 SASEGT come from the germline V gene. V shed 10 bases and J shed 10 bases, with 14 bases lying between them. CDR3 coding DNA: TGTGCCACTACGTACATGGTCGAGCAGTTCTTC. It is translated as CATTYMVEQFF.

V and J are TRBV30 and TRBJ1-5; D remains ambiguous. The V end lost 3 bases, the J end lost 5 bases, and 11 bases lay between the germline ends. Germline V CDR1 and CDR2: GTSNPN, SVGIG (reference sequence). The CDR3 consists of 13 residues. The CDR3 loop is CAWSPKGYQPQHF. In DNA form, the CDR3 reads TGTGCCTGGAGCCCGAAAGGGTATCAGCCCCAGCATTTT.

The V call is TRBV9, the J call TRBJ2-7; TRBD1 matches 8 bases. Germline loops: CDR1 SGDLS, CDR2 YYNGEE. CDR3 length: 15 amino acids. J was trimmed by 3 bases and V by 3 bases; bases with no gene match: 8. The CDR3: CASSGADRANYEQYF. DNA for the CDR3: TGTGCCAGCAGCGGGGCGGACAGGGCGAACTACGAGCAGTACTTC.

A remark on this clone: The junction and the germline gene differ at one end; a read error may be behind it. The chain links TRBV20-1 to TRBJ2-5, with D hard to call. Germline loops: CDR1 DFQATT, CDR2 SNEGSKA (reference sequence). The CDR3 loop spans 14 amino acids. CDR3 nucleotides: TGCAGTGCTACGCCGGCTAGAGCTCAAGAGACCCAATACTTC. This sequence encodes CSATPARAQETQYF.

V is TRBV28 and J is TRBJ2-1, with D hard to call. The CDR3 contains 12 residues. Deletions cut 5 bases from V and 9 bases from J, with 11 bases between. Germline V CDR1 and CDR2: MDHEN, SYDVKM. CDR3 DNA sequence: TGTGCCAGCAGTCTGTCCTTTAGTGAGCAGTTCTTC. Translated, it gives CASSLSFSEQFF.

At least ten counts were recorded for this clone. The junction does not match germline at one end; this may be a read error. For the CDR3, the DNA is TGTGCCAGCAGTGAAAAGGATCGGACGCTACTAGTTTTC. Translation: CASSEKDRTLLVF. V is TRBV6-1 and J is TRBJ2-6, with D tentatively TRBD2 (5 bases). Germline V gene sequence: CDR1 MNHNS, CDR2 SASEGT. CDR3 length: 13 amino acids.

A few counts support this clone. The junction and the germline gene differ at one end; a read error may be behind it. The rearrangement links TRBV27 to TRBJ2-2; possibly TRBD1 for D (5 bases). The CDR3 sequence is 16 residues long. CDR1 is MNHEY and CDR2 is SMNVEV in the germline V gene (reference sequence). DNA of the CDR3: TGTTCCAGCAGTAATCTGGACACTGGATATACCGGGGAGCTGTTTTTT. Its protein product is CSSSNLDTGYTGELFF.

Within the sample, this clone is medium-sized. The chain is built from TRBV5-8 and TRBJ1-2; no clear D gene. CDR3 length: 13 amino acids. Germline-derived CDR1 and CDR2 are SGHTS and YDEGEE. Trimming cost V 4 bases and J 5 bases, with 12 bases left between them. CDR3 DNA sequence: TGTGCCAGCAGCCGGGAGGGCCTTTATGGCTACACCTTC. It yields the protein CASSREGLYGYTF.

The gene calls are TRBV20-1 and TRBJ1-2, with D possibly matching TRBD1 (6 bases). The CDR3 totals 12 residues. Germline V gene data show CDR1 as DFQATT and CDR2 as SNEGSKA (reference sequence). CDR3 in DNA: TGCATCCTCTCAGGGGCCGCGAGTGGCTACACCTTC. It codes for CILSGAASGYTF.

This clone showed up just a few times. This chain links TRBV29-1 with TRBJ2-3, with D hard to call. V shed 5 bases and J shed 7 bases, with 19 bases lying between them. Looked up from germline, CDR1 is SQVTM and CDR2 is ANQGSEA. CDR3 size: 14 residues. The CDR3 sequence is CSVKFAGLTYTQYF. CDR3 coding DNA: TGCAGCGTTAAATTCGCAGGTTTGACATATACGCAGTATTTT.